The 15 T cell receptor beta chains below were found in one sample sequenced in a study of blood T cell repertoires in COVID-19. This table comes from immunoSEQ multiplex PCR, and its TCRdb copy is limited to in-frame clones, with some not included. This table holds roughly 400,000 clones, roughly 91% found once. Sequenced: PBMCs or T cells enriched from blood (not recorded which). Receptor source: a woman aged 30 to 39 who had recovered from COVID-19.

The chain carries TRBV30 and TRBJ1-4; D remains ambiguous. The CDR3 length is 14 residues. Looked up from germline, CDR1 is GTSNPN and CDR2 is SVGIG (reference sequence). V lost 0 bases and J lost 0, with 5 bases in between. The CDR3 is CAWSVLTTNEKLFF. As DNA, the CDR3 is TGTGCCTGGAGTGTACTTACAACTAATGAAAAACTGTTTTTT.

This chain joins TRBV28 and TRBJ2-7; D is possibly TRBD2 (6 bases). The CDR3 contains 10 residues. Between the trimmed V and J ends, which lost 11 bases and 5 bases, there was a span of 10 bases. Germline V lookup: CDR1 MDHEN, CDR2 SYDVKM. The CDR3 DNA reads TGTGCCGTCGGAGGGAACGAGCAGTACTTC. It specifies CAVGGNEQYF.

The gene calls are TRBV4-2 and TRBJ2-5, with 12 positions matching TRBD2. The trim removed 0 bases at V and 5 bases at J, leaving 4 bases unmatched. This CDR3 is built from 16 residues. Per germline, CDR1 LGHNA and CDR2 YNFKEQ. The CDR3 loop reads CASSQDELAGGETQYF. In DNA form, the CDR3 reads TGTGCCAGCAGCCAAGATGAACTAGCGGGGGGCGAGACCCAGTACTTC.

This chain links TRBV9 with TRBJ2-7, with TRBD1 identical over 9 bases. Germline trimming cut 0 bases from V and 4 bases from J; bases unmatched to any gene: 17. The germline gives CDR1 SGDLS, CDR2 YYNGEE. The CDR3 extends over 19 amino acids. This chain's CDR3 is CASSVGGDRAYGEVYEQYF. In DNA, the CDR3 is TGTGCCAGCAGCGTAGGGGGGGACAGGGCGTATGGGGAAGTATACGAGCAGTACTTC.

This clone was recorded a few times. The chain employs TRBV4-1 and TRBJ1-6, with 8 nucleotides matching TRBD1. The CDR3 runs 14 residues. Trimming removed 5 bases from V and 8 bases from J; junction bases left unmatched: 5. The germline gives CDR1 MGHRA, CDR2 YSYEKL. The CDR3, as DNA: TGCGCCAGCAGCTCAGGACAGGGCGATTCACCCCTCCACTTT. Translating it yields CASSSGQGDSPLHF.

The chain joins TRBV28 to TRBJ1-1; 10 positions agree with TRBD1. The ends lost 11 bases at V and 4 bases at J; junction bases unmatched: 13. CDR1 MDHEN and CDR2 SYDVKM come from the germline V gene. This CDR3 spans 15 amino acids. This CDR3 reads CAGQDRGRSVTEAFF. In nucleotides, the CDR3 is TGTGCCGGACAAGACAGGGGGCGCAGCGTCACTGAAGCTTTCTTT.

The V call is TRBV5-1, the J call TRBJ1-3; 10 bases are shared with TRBD1. J lost 1 base, V lost 4 bases, and 11 bases had no gene match. Germline V gene lookup returns CDR1 SGHRS and CDR2 YFSETQ. The CDR3 has 18 amino acids. This CDR3 is CASSPSPGTGVSGNTIYF. The CDR3 bases are TGCGCCAGCAGCCCCAGTCCCGGGACAGGGGTGTCTGGAAACACCATATATTTT.

This rearrangement joins TRBV10-1 to TRBJ1-1; the D is unclear. Germline-derived CDR1 and CDR2 are WNHNN and SYGVQD (reference sequence). CDR3 length: 14 amino acids. V lost 0 bases to trimming and J lost 4 bases, with 9 bases between them. CDR3 nucleotides: TGCGCCAGCAGTGAGTCAAGAGTTGTCACTGAAGCTTTCTTT. Protein product: CASSESRVVTEAFF.

The chain is built from TRBV19 and TRBJ2-2; no firm D call. CDR1 is LNHDA and CDR2 is SQIVND in the germline V gene (reference sequence). The V end was cut by 4 bases, the J end by 1 base, with 10 bases between. The CDR3 sequence is 15 residues long. CDR3 loop: CASSTSPQNTGELFF. The CDR3 DNA reads TGTGCCAGTAGTACGAGCCCCCAGAACACCGGGGAGCTGTTTTTT. The variable domain in full, completed from reference TRBV19 and TRBJ2-2, reads DGGITQSPKYLFRKEGQNVTLSCEQNLNHDAMYWYRQDPGQGLRLIYYSQIVNDFQKGDIAEGYSVSREKKESFPLTVTSAQKNPTAFYLCASSTSPQNTGELFFGEGSRLTVL.

The V gene is TRBV23-1, the J gene TRBJ1-2; 8 bases align to TRBD1. TRBV23-1 qualifies as an ORF whose function is uncertain. Trimming cost V 4 bases and J 4 bases; bases outside gene matches: 14. The CDR3 consists of 17 residues. CDR3 in DNA: TGCGCCAGCAGTCGGGGTTCGGACAGGGTATTTCCCTATGGCTACACCTTC. This codes for CASSRGSDRVFPYGYTF.

V and J are TRBV19 and TRBJ1-6; D gene uncertain. Trimming took 7 bases from V and 5 from J, leaving 9 bases between them. The V gene's germline CDR1 is LNHDA and CDR2 SQIVND (reference sequence). This CDR3 is 13 amino acids long. The CDR3 protein is CASTAGNNSPLHF. The CDR3 bases are TGTGCCAGTACCGCCGGGAATAATTCACCCCTCCACTTT.

The V call is TRBV4-3, the J call TRBJ1-4; 7 bases agree with TRBD1. This CDR3 region has 15 residues. CDR1 and CDR2 (germline): LGHNA, YSLEER. Unmatched junction bases numbered 4, after V lost 3 bases and J lost 3 bases. The CDR3, as DNA: TGCGCCAGCAGCCAGACAGGGCCACCTAATGAAAAACTGTTTTTT. It encodes CASSQTGPPNEKLFF.

The chain recombines TRBV19 with TRBJ2-1; D perhaps matches TRBD2 (6 bases). This CDR3 contains 13 residues. The germline gives CDR1 LNHDA, CDR2 SQIVND (reference sequence). Trimming removed 5 bases at V and 10 bases at J, with 15 bases between. The CDR3 sequence is CASSPKGGKEQFF. The CDR3 coding sequence is TGTGCCAGTAGTCCCAAAGGCGGGAAGGAGCAGTTCTTC.

Note on this clone: Other nucleotide sequences from this sample produce the same CDR3. The V gene is TRBV24-1, the J gene TRBJ1-5; TRBD1 matches 8 bases. The CDR3 consists of 12 residues. Trimming cost V 9 bases and J 4 bases; bases outside gene matches: 1. Looked up from germline, CDR1 is KGHDR and CDR2 is SFDVKD. This CDR3 is CATGTGNQPQHF. In DNA form, the CDR3 reads TGTGCCACCGGGACAGGAAATCAGCCCCAGCATTTT.

The J gene is TRBJ1-4, the V gene TRBV4-2; TRBD1 matches 8 bases. V lost 5 bases, J lost 5 bases, and 7 bases stayed unmatched. This CDR3 is built from 15 residues. Per the germline V gene, CDR1 is LGHNA and CDR2 is YNFKEQ. DNA for the CDR3: TGTGCCAGCAGCAAACCGGGACAGGCGAATGAAAAACTGTTTTTT. It codes for CASSKPGQANEKLFF.